These T cell receptor beta chains were read from a single sample in a study of blood T cells in healthy people across ages. TCRdb called the 5' RACE reads again in MiXCR, with one record for every CDR3 protein. The sample includes about 1,800,000 distinct CDR3 sequences, approximately 28% of them seen just once. Sequenced input: blood. Receptors were obtained from a woman in her twenties or thirties in good health. The CDR3 runs from the conserved cysteine through the conserved F or W. The order of the fields is V gene, D gene, J gene, clone size, CDR3 protein, CDR3 DNA. D genes are given only for firm matches. Where a row states a size, it is once, few, many or the class of an expanded clone; other rows omit it.

V gene: TRBV7-2; D gene: -; J gene: TRBJ1-2; clone size: -; CDR3 protein: CASSLGGRIYGYTF; CDR3 DNA: TGTGCCAGCAGCTTAGGGGGACGGATCTATGGCTACACCTTC
V gene: TRBV11-2; D gene: TRBD2; J gene: TRBJ2-1; clone size: -; CDR3 protein: CASSLGRVLAGGPQFF; CDR3 DNA: TGTGCCAGCAGCTTAGGGAGGGTTCTAGCGGGGGGGCCACAGTTCTTC
V gene: TRBV29-1; D gene: -; J gene: TRBJ2-3; clone size: many; CDR3 protein: CSVENGPGTPSTDTQYF; CDR3 DNA: TGCAGCGTTGAAAACGGCCCCGGCACTCCGAGCACAGATACGCAGTATTTT
V gene: TRBV5-1; D gene: TRBD1; J gene: TRBJ2-1; clone size: -; CDR3 protein: CASSWGTGTDEQFF; CDR3 DNA: TGCGCCAGCAGCTGGGGGACAGGGACGGATGAGCAGTTCTTC
V gene: TRBV29-1; D gene: -; J gene: TRBJ2-1; clone size: few; CDR3 protein: CSAVAFNEQFF; CDR3 DNA: TGCAGCGCCGTAGCCTTCAATGAGCAGTTCTTC
V gene: TRBV5-6; D gene: -; J gene: TRBJ2-5; clone size: -; CDR3 protein: CASSNVGTNQAQYF; CDR3 DNA: TGTGCCAGCAGCAACGTCGGGACGAATCAGGCCCAGTACTTC
V gene: TRBV11-2; D gene: -; J gene: TRBJ2-6; clone size: few; CDR3 protein: CAASGYGANVLTF; CDR3 DNA: TGTGCAGCGAGTGGGTACGGGGCCAACGTCCTGACTTTC
V gene: TRBV27; D gene: TRBD2; J gene: TRBJ2-1; clone size: many; CDR3 protein: CASSYGTSGRGEQFF; CDR3 DNA: TGTGCCAGCAGTTACGGGACTAGCGGGAGGGGTGAGCAGTTCTTC
V gene: TRBV24-1; D gene: TRBD1; J gene: TRBJ2-1; clone size: few; CDR3 protein: CATSDSDRGEEQFF; CDR3 DNA: TGTGCCACCAGTGATTCCGACAGGGGCGAGGAGCAGTTCTTC
V gene: TRBV12-3/TRBV12-4; D gene: -; J gene: TRBJ1-1; clone size: -; CDR3 protein: CASSPDSGLTFF; CDR3 DNA: TGTGCCAGCAGTCCGGACAGCGGGCTTACTTTCTTT
V gene: TRBV24-1; D gene: TRBD1; J gene: TRBJ2-7; clone size: -; CDR3 protein: CATSDQRQGNEQYF; CDR3 DNA: TGTGCCACCAGTGACCAGAGACAGGGCAATGAGCAGTACTTC
V gene: TRBV20-1; D gene: -; J gene: TRBJ2-1; clone size: -; CDR3 protein: CSAPQVRDEQFF; CDR3 DNA: TGCAGTGCGCCTCAGGTTAGGGATGAGCAGTTCTTC
V gene: TRBV5-5; D gene: -; J gene: TRBJ2-3; clone size: many; CDR3 protein: CASSLRTDTDTQYF; CDR3 DNA: TGTGCCAGCAGCTTACGGACGGACACAGATACGCAGTATTTT
V gene: TRBV12-3/TRBV12-4; D gene: -; J gene: TRBJ1-1; clone size: few; CDR3 protein: CASSLSTPTNTEAFF; CDR3 DNA: TGTGCCAGCAGTTTAAGTACCCCGACGAACACTGAAGCTTTCTTT
V gene: TRBV29-1; D gene: -; J gene: TRBJ1-1; clone size: -; CDR3 protein: CSVQGQPGAFF; CDR3 DNA: TGCAGCGTACAAGGCCAACCTGGCGCTTTCTTT
V gene: TRBV20-1; D gene: -; J gene: TRBJ2-5; clone size: -; CDR3 protein: CSAREESREETQYF; CDR3 DNA: TGCAGTGCTAGAGAGGAAAGCAGGGAAGAGACCCAGTACTTC
V gene: TRBV30; D gene: -; J gene: TRBJ2-4; clone size: -; CDR3 protein: CAWSVPGPTDIQYF; CDR3 DNA: TGTGCCTGGAGTGTACCAGGGCCCACGGACATTCAGTACTTC
V gene: TRBV9; D gene: -; J gene: TRBJ2-3; clone size: many; CDR3 protein: CASSAGNPDTQYF; CDR3 DNA: TGTGCCAGCAGCGCCGGCAACCCAGATACGCAGTATTTT
V gene: TRBV5-5; D gene: -; J gene: TRBJ2-5; clone size: -; CDR3 protein: CASSLPTEQETQYF; CDR3 DNA: TGTGCCAGCAGCCTTCCGACAGAACAAGAGACCCAGTACTTC
V gene: TRBV4-1; D gene: -; J gene: TRBJ1-4; clone size: few; CDR3 protein: CASSQQGSNEKLFF; CDR3 DNA: TGCGCCAGCAGCCAGCAGGGTTCTAATGAAAAGCTGTTTTTT
V gene: TRBV20-1; D gene: -; J gene: TRBJ2-7; clone size: few; CDR3 protein: CSAKGGFGYSYEQYF; CDR3 DNA: TGCAGTGCTAAAGGTGGCTTCGGGTACTCCTACGAGCAGTACTTC
V gene: TRBV29-1; D gene: -; J gene: TRBJ1-2; clone size: few; CDR3 protein: CSVGTIGGYTF; CDR3 DNA: TGCAGCGTAGGAACGATTGGCGGCTACACCTTC
V gene: TRBV20-1; D gene: TRBD1; J gene: TRBJ1-4; clone size: -; CDR3 protein: CSATSGQGSEKLFF; CDR3 DNA: TGCAGTGCAACGAGCGGACAGGGAAGTGAAAAACTGTTTTTT
V gene: TRBV2; D gene: TRBD2; J gene: TRBJ2-6; clone size: -; CDR3 protein: CASRGLAGTNVLTF; CDR3 DNA: TGTGCCAGCAGGGGACTAGCGGGGACCAACGTCCTGACTTTC
V gene: TRBV12-3/TRBV12-4; D gene: TRBD2; J gene: TRBJ2-5; clone size: -; CDR3 protein: CASSFYLAGQETQYF; CDR3 DNA: TGTGCCAGCAGTTTTTACCTAGCGGGGCAAGAGACCCAGTACTTC
V gene: TRBV2; D gene: -; J gene: TRBJ1-4; clone size: -; CDR3 protein: CASKVDMEGILFF; CDR3 DNA: TGTGCCAGCAAAGTGGACATGGAGGGAATCCTGTTTTTT
V gene: TRBV30; D gene: -; J gene: TRBJ2-5; clone size: -; CDR3 protein: CAWRTPSFWQETQYF; CDR3 DNA: TGTGCCTGGAGGACTCCGTCCTTTTGGCAAGAGACCCAGTACTTC
V gene: TRBV9; D gene: -; J gene: TRBJ2-1; clone size: few; CDR3 protein: CVSSGRDYNEQFF; CDR3 DNA: TGTGTCAGCAGCGGGCGGGACTACAATGAGCAGTTCTTC
V gene: TRBV20-1; D gene: -; J gene: TRBJ1-1; clone size: -; CDR3 protein: CSALPQNTEAFF; CDR3 DNA: TGCAGTGCCCTGCCCCAGAACACTGAAGCTTTCTTT
V gene: TRBV7-2; D gene: TRBD1; J gene: TRBJ2-7; clone size: few; CDR3 protein: CASSLGSDRGRSGEQYF; CDR3 DNA: TGTGCCAGCAGCTTAGGGTCCGACAGGGGCCGATCGGGAGAGCAGTACTTC
V gene: TRBV6-2/TRBV6-3; D gene: -; J gene: TRBJ2-7; clone size: -; CDR3 protein: CASSYSMREQYF; CDR3 DNA: TGTGCCAGCAGTTACTCGATGCGGGAGCAGTACTTC
V gene: TRBV29-1; D gene: -; J gene: TRBJ1-4; clone size: few; CDR3 protein: CSVGRGAEKLFF; CDR3 DNA: TGCAGCGTTGGCAGGGGTGCTGAAAAACTGTTTTTT
V gene: TRBV27; D gene: -; J gene: TRBJ1-6; clone size: -; CDR3 protein: CASRLRGVDSPLHF; CDR3 DNA: TGTGCCAGCAGATTGCGGGGGGTAGATTCACCCCTCCACTTT
V gene: TRBV5-5; D gene: -; J gene: TRBJ1-6; clone size: few; CDR3 protein: CASSRDPTEPNSPLHF; CDR3 DNA: TGTGCCAGCAGCAGGGACCCGACCGAACCGAATTCACCCCTCCACTTT
V gene: TRBV7-2; D gene: TRBD2; J gene: TRBJ2-7; clone size: -; CDR3 protein: CAITAGGSYEQYF; CDR3 DNA: TGTGCCATTACAGCGGGAGGGTCCTACGAGCAGTACTTC
V gene: TRBV3-1; D gene: -; J gene: TRBJ2-5; clone size: -; CDR3 protein: CASSRPEQETQYF; CDR3 DNA: TGTGCCAGCAGCCGTCCTGAACAAGAGACCCAGTACTTC
V gene: TRBV18; D gene: TRBD1; J gene: TRBJ1-5; clone size: -; CDR3 protein: CASSRQGVAQHF; CDR3 DNA: TGTGCCAGCTCGCGACAGGGAGTGGCCCAGCATTTT
V gene: TRBV21-1; D gene: -; J gene: TRBJ2-5; clone size: -; CDR3 protein: CASSMGAAYLEETQYF; CDR3 DNA: TGTGCCAGCAGCATGGGGGCGGCGTATTTGGAAGAGACCCAGTACTTC
V gene: TRBV3-1; D gene: -; J gene: TRBJ2-2; clone size: -; CDR3 protein: CASSQAARSPTGELFF; CDR3 DNA: TGTGCCAGCAGCCAAGCGGCTAGAAGCCCAACCGGGGAGCTGTTTTTT
V gene: TRBV12-3/TRBV12-4; D gene: -; J gene: TRBJ2-1; clone size: many; CDR3 protein: CASGRQAGNEQFF; CDR3 DNA: TGTGCCAGCGGAAGACAGGCCGGCAATGAGCAGTTCTTC
V gene: TRBV2; D gene: -; J gene: TRBJ2-5; clone size: few; CDR3 protein: CASVDGKSDKETQYF; CDR3 DNA: TGTGCCAGCGTCGACGGGAAGTCCGATAAAGAGACCCAGTACTTC
V gene: TRBV14; D gene: TRBD2; J gene: TRBJ2-1; clone size: few; CDR3 protein: CASSQGAREGLAGVNEQFF; CDR3 DNA: TGTGCCAGCAGCCAAGGGGCCAGGGAGGGCCTAGCGGGAGTAAATGAGCAGTTCTTC
V gene: TRBV10-3; D gene: TRBD1; J gene: TRBJ1-1; clone size: -; CDR3 protein: CAITDRVNTEAFF; CDR3 DNA: TGTGCCATCACCGACAGGGTGAACACTGAAGCTTTCTTT